A single sample is the source of the 28 T cell receptor beta chains below, sequenced in a study of cytomegalovirus exposure and HLA in healthy donors. The method was immunoSEQ multiplex PCR; TCRdb's version includes in-frame clones alone and lacks a portion of them. Of approximately 240,000 clones listed, approximately 90% are singletons. The sequencing input was PBMCs. All receptors derive from a woman younger than 35 in good health and CMV-seronegative.

The J gene is TRBJ1-1, the V gene TRBV5-1; D is uncertain. In germline, CDR1 is SGHRS, CDR2 YFSETQ. This CDR3 has 16 residues. The V gene lost 0 bases and the J gene lost 0 bases, with 12 bases spanning the gap. In nucleotides, the CDR3 is TGCGCCAGCAGCTTGGGGAGGGAAGTGATGAACACTGAAGCTTTCTTT. Its translation is CASSLGREVMNTEAFF.

The V call is TRBV6-5, the J call TRBJ1-5, with TRBD1 matching over 9 bases. This CDR3 is built from 14 residues. V lost 7 bases and J lost 5; bases outside the gene matches: 6. Per germline, CDR1 MNHEY and CDR2 SVGAGI. The CDR3 loop reads CASNGTGMDQPQHF. CDR3 DNA sequence: TGTGCCAGCAACGGGACAGGGATGGATCAGCCCCAGCATTTT.

The V gene is TRBV5-1, the J gene TRBJ2-6; no clear D gene. Trimming shortened V by 4 bases and J by 0 bases, and 2 bases separated the two germline ends. The germline V gene has CDR1 SGHRS and CDR2 YFSETQ. The CDR3 loop spans 13 amino acids. The CDR3 loop is CASSHSGANVLTF. CDR3 sequence (DNA): TGCGCCAGCAGCCACTCTGGGGCCAACGTCCTGACTTTC. Filled out from reference TRBV5-1 and TRBJ2-6, the complete variable domain reads KAGVTQTPRYLIKTRGQQVTLSCSPISGHRSVSWYQQTPGQGLQFLFEYFSETQRNKGNFPGRFSGRQFSNSRSEMNVSTLELGDSALYLCASSHSGANVLTFGAGSRLTVL.

This clone was recorded once. Additional DNA sequences in this sample encode the identical CDR3. This chain links TRBV5-1 with TRBJ1-2; D gene uncertain. V was pared by 0 bases and J by 3 bases, with 3 bases between. Germline CDR1 SGHRS, CDR2 YFSETQ. The CDR3 has 12 residues. CDR3 amino acids: CASSLGDYGYTF. The CDR3 nucleotides are TGCGCCAGCAGCTTGGGCGACTATGGCTACACCTTC.

The chain recombines TRBV6-6 with TRBJ2-7; TRBD2 is a possible D gene (6 bases). CDR1 and CDR2 from the germline V gene are MNHNY and SVGAGI (reference sequence). V shed 2 bases and J shed 7 bases, with 6 bases lying between them. The CDR3 has 11 residues. The chain's CDR3 is CASSYAGEQYF. CDR3 bases: TGTGCCAGCAGTTACGCGGGGGAGCAGTACTTC.

This chain links TRBV4-2 with TRBJ2-3; D is possibly TRBD2 (5 bases). From germline, CDR1 is LGHNA and CDR2 YNFKEQ. CDR3 size: 15 residues. V shed 1 base and J shed 1 base, with 9 bases lying between them. CDR3 loop: CASSQVLAGTDTQYF. The CDR3 nucleotides are TGTGCCAGCAGCCAAGTTCTAGCAGGCACAGATACGCAGTATTTT.

V gene TRBV7-6 combines with J gene TRBJ1-2; D is ambiguous. From germline, CDR1 is SGHVS and CDR2 FNYEAQ. The CDR3 covers 15 residues. Between the trimmed V and J ends, which lost 1 base and 6 bases, there was a span of 15 bases. CDR3 sequence: CASSLGRGNRDGYTF. The CDR3 nucleotides read TGTGCCAGCAGCTTAGGTAGAGGGAATCGTGATGGCTACACCTTC.

The genes are TRBV30 and TRBJ2-7, with no clear D. Trimming removed 8 bases from V and 0 bases from J, with 11 bases in between. Per germline, CDR1 GTSNPN and CDR2 SVGIG (reference sequence). CDR3 length: 12 residues. Here the CDR3 DNA reads TGTGCCAGCTCCGTGAGCTCCTACGAGCAGTACTTC. This encodes CASSVSSYEQYF.

The V and J genes are TRBV7-9 and TRBJ1-5, with a weak D call TRBD1 (5 bases). The CDR3 spans 14 residues. V lost 1 base and J 3 bases, leaving 7 bases between the germline ends. From germline, CDR1 is SEHNR and CDR2 FQNEAQ (reference sequence). Here the CDR3 reads CASSLGGDNQPQHF. The CDR3 DNA reads as TGTGCCAGCAGCTTAGGGGGCGACAATCAGCCCCAGCATTTT.

This chain links TRBV11-2 with TRBJ2-7, with D perhaps TRBD1 (5 bases). The CDR3 covers 17 residues. Between the trimmed V and J ends, which lost 1 base and 4 bases, there was a span of 20 bases. From germline, CDR1 is SGHAT and CDR2 FQNNGV. CDR3 nucleotides: TGTGCCAGCAGCTTAGTGGTGACAGTGCCGCTCCTATACGAGCAGTACTTC. Its protein is CASSLVVTVPLLYEQYF.

V and J are TRBV5-1 and TRBJ2-7; D is uncertain. V was cut by 2 bases and J by 2 bases, with 14 bases left in between. Germline lookup yields CDR1 SGHRS and CDR2 YFSETQ. The CDR3 consists of 15 residues. CDR3 DNA: TGCGCCAGCAGCTTAGTTGGCCTAGACGCCTACGAGCAGTACTTC. Its translation: CASSLVGLDAYEQYF. The entire variable domain, with the rest obtained from reference TRBV5-1 and TRBJ2-7, is as follows: KAGVTQTPRYLIKTRGQQVTLSCSPISGHRSVSWYQQTPGQGLQFLFEYFSETQRNKGNFPGRFSGRQFSNSRSEMNVSTLELGDSALYLCASSLVGLDAYEQYFGPGTRLTVT.

The chain has TRBV6-1 and TRBJ1-1; D possibly corresponds to TRBD1 (6 bases). Germline CDR1 and CDR2: MNHNS and SASEGT. This CDR3 is 14 amino acids long. V shed 11 bases and J shed 0 bases, with 16 bases lying between them. CDR3 protein: CAGDRSPMNTEAFF. CDR3 in DNA: TGTGCCGGAGACAGGTCCCCCATGAACACTGAAGCTTTCTTT.

This chain links TRBV6-4 with TRBJ2-7; TRBD2 matches at 10 bases. Trimming at V came to 6 bases and at J to 5 bases, leaving 7 bases not matched to a gene. Germline values: CDR1 MRHNA, CDR2 SNTAGT. CDR3 size: 14 residues. CDR3: CASRALAGDNEQYF. CDR3 DNA: TGTGCCAGCAGGGCTCTAGCGGGAGACAACGAGCAGTACTTC.

This chain joins TRBV6-5 and TRBJ2-7, with D hard to call. The V and J ends lost 3 bases and 7 bases respectively, with 7 bases between them. CDR1 is MNHEY and CDR2 is SVGAGI in the germline V gene. CDR3 length equals 11 residues. The CDR3 loop reads CASSYRGEQYF. Here the CDR3 DNA reads TGTGCCAGCAGTTATCGCGGAGAGCAGTACTTC.

This clone was observed a single time. The chain couples TRBV30 to TRBJ2-5, with 8 bases aligning to TRBD1. After removal of 0 bases from V and 1 base from J, the junction contained 4 bases not matched to a gene. Per germline, CDR1 GTSNPN and CDR2 SVGIG (reference sequence). The CDR3 is 15 residues long. The CDR3 region is CAWSVSGGVQETQYF. In DNA, the CDR3 is TGTGCCTGGAGTGTTTCAGGGGGCGTCCAAGAGACCCAGTACTTC. Full variable domain (remainder filled in from reference TRBV30 and TRBJ2-5): SQTIHQWPATLVQPVGSPLSLECTVEGTSNPNLYWYRQAAGRGLQLLFYSVGIGQISSEVPQNLSASRPQDRQFILSSKKLLLSDSGFYLCAWSVSGGVQETQYFGPGTRLLVL.

This chain uses TRBV29-1 with TRBJ2-7; 8 bases are a match to TRBD1. From germline, CDR1 is SQVTM and CDR2 ANQGSEA. The V segment lost 7 bases and the J segment 2 bases; nucleotides outside the gene matches: 7. This CDR3 has 13 amino acids. The CDR3 DNA reads TGCAGCGCCGCAGGGACAGGTCCCTACGAGCAGTACTTC. Translated: CSAAGTGPYEQYF.

The chain recombines TRBV2 with TRBJ1-1, with 9 bases identical to TRBD1. V gave up 5 bases and J gave up 11 bases; unmatched junction bases: 12. The length of the CDR3 is 14 residues. CDR1 and CDR2 (germline): SNHLY, FYNNEI. The DNA for the CDR3 is TGTGCCAGCAGTTCCGGGACAGGGTACGTTGCGGCTTTCTTT. Its translation: CASSSGTGYVAAFF.

The gene calls are TRBV7-2 and TRBJ2-7, with 12 bases matching TRBD2. This CDR3 contains 16 residues. Per the germline V gene, CDR1 is SGHTA and CDR2 is FQGNSA. V lost 4 bases, J lost 1 base, and 5 bases stayed unmatched. This CDR3 reads CASSSAGLAGSYEQYF. The CDR3 region has the DNA TGTGCCAGCAGCTCGGCCGGACTAGCGGGATCCTACGAGCAGTACTTC.

The chain joins TRBV5-1 to TRBJ2-1; 7 positions agree with TRBD1. CDR1 and CDR2 from the germline V gene are SGHRS and YFSETQ. This CDR3 spans 13 amino acids. V shed 4 bases, J shed 10 bases, and the junction held 8 bases outside the gene matches. The CDR3 bases are TGCGCCAGCAGCCCAGACAGGGTTCGGGAGCAGTTCTTC. Translation: CASSPDRVREQFF. The complete variable domain, with remaining parts taken from reference TRBV5-1 and TRBJ2-1, reads KAGVTQTPRYLIKTRGQQVTLSCSPISGHRSVSWYQQTPGQGLQFLFEYFSETQRNKGNFPGRFSGRQFSNSRSEMNVSTLELGDSALYLCASSPDRVREQFFGPGTRLTVL.

This clone is a singleton in its sample. The V call is TRBV6-1, the J call TRBJ2-1, with 7 bases identical to TRBD2. Trimming cost V 7 bases and J 7 bases; bases outside gene matches: 1. The CDR3 is 11 amino acids. Germline CDR1 reads MNHNS; CDR2 reads SASEGT. CDR3 bases: TGTGCCAGCACGGGGGGAAATGAGCAGTTCTTC. Amino acid sequence: CASTGGNEQFF.

This chain uses TRBV4-2 with TRBJ2-3; 9 bases are shared with TRBD2. After removal of 3 bases from V and 3 bases from J, the junction contained 7 bases not matched to a gene. The CDR3 totals 16 residues. Germline-derived CDR1 and CDR2 are LGHNA and YNFKEQ. CDR3 nucleotide sequence: TGTGCCAGCAGCCAGGTCGGTAGCGGGAGTACAGATACGCAGTATTTT. It codes for CASSQVGSGSTDTQYF.

The chain joins TRBV4-1 to TRBJ2-7; a possible D gene is TRBD2 (5 bases). Germline V gene lookup returns CDR1 MGHRA and CDR2 YSYEKL. This CDR3 contains 17 residues. Trimming took 0 bases from V and 2 from J, leaving 17 bases between them. The CDR3 bases are TGCGCCAGCAGCCAAGATGACGATGGGCGGAGGCCCTACGAGCAGTACTTC. Encoded protein: CASSQDDDGRRPYEQYF.

This clone was seen a single time. The chain joins TRBV9 to TRBJ2-7; D gene unclear. This CDR3 comprises 14 residues. The V gene lost 4 bases and the J gene lost 0 bases, with 11 bases spanning the gap. Germline V gene lookup returns CDR1 SGDLS and CDR2 YYNGEE. CDR3 DNA sequence: TGTGCCAGCAGCCCCCCCGGCGGCTCCTACGAGCAGTACTTC. It encodes CASSPPGGSYEQYF.

The chain has TRBV13 and TRBJ2-1, with 8 bases lining up with TRBD1. The CDR3 totals 18 residues. V was clipped by 4 bases and J by 4 bases; unmatched bases: 15. Germline V lookup: CDR1 PRHDT, CDR2 FYEKMQ (reference sequence). The CDR3 region is CASSSLRIRTGFYNEQFF. Here the CDR3 DNA reads TGTGCCAGCAGCTCCCTTCGGATCCGGACAGGGTTTTACAATGAGCAGTTCTTC.

This clone was picked up one time. The V call is TRBV7-9, the J call TRBJ2-7, with D possibly matching TRBD2 (5 bases). Trimming shortened V by 5 bases and J by 5 bases, and 13 bases separated the two germline ends. Germline-derived CDR1 and CDR2 are SEHNR and FQNEAQ (reference sequence). There are 13 residues in the CDR3. CDR3 DNA: TGTGCCAGCAGCCATTCGAGGGTGCACGAGCAGTACTTC. Translation gives CASSHSRVHEQYF.

The chain has TRBV6-5 and TRBJ1-1, with 8 bases fitting TRBD1. The CDR3 loop spans 13 amino acids. J was trimmed by 11 bases and V by 5 bases; bases with no gene match: 10. The germline V gene has CDR1 MNHEY and CDR2 SVGAGI. CDR3 in DNA: TGTGCCAGCAGTCCGCGGACAGGGTTTAAGGCTTTCTTT. This sequence encodes CASSPRTGFKAFF.

This clone was detected only a few times. J is TRBJ1-2 and V is TRBV18, with D possibly TRBD1 on 5 matching bases. V was trimmed by 3 bases and J by 2 bases, leaving 10 bases between them. Germline CDR1 is KGHSH and CDR2 is LQKENI. The CDR3 loop spans 14 amino acids. CDR3 amino acids: CASSPPGSNYGYTF. The CDR3 nucleotides read TGTGCCAGCTCACCTCCAGGGTCGAACTATGGCTACACCTTC.

The V and J genes are TRBV4-1 and TRBJ2-7, with D possibly being TRBD2 (6 bases). V was trimmed by 5 bases and J by 0 bases, leaving 11 bases between them. From germline, CDR1 is MGHRA and CDR2 YSYEKL. CDR3 length equals 14 residues. The CDR3 region has the DNA TGCGCCAGCAGCGATGGAGGGAGCTCCTACGAGCAGTACTTC. It is translated as CASSDGGSSYEQYF.